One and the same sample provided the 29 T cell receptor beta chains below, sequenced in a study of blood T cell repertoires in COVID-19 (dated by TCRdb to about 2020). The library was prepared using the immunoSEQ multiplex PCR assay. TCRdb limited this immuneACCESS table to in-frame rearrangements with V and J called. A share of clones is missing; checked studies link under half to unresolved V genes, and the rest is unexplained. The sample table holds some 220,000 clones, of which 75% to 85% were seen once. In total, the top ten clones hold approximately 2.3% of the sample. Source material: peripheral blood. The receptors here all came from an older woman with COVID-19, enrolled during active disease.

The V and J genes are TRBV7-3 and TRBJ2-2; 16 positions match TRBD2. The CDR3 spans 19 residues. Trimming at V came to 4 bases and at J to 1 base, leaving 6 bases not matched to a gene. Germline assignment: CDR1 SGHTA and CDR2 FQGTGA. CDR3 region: CASSSLGLAGGLNTGELFF. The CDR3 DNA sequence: TGTGCCAGCAGCTCCCTGGGACTAGCGGGGGGGCTGAACACCGGGGAGCTGTTTTTT.

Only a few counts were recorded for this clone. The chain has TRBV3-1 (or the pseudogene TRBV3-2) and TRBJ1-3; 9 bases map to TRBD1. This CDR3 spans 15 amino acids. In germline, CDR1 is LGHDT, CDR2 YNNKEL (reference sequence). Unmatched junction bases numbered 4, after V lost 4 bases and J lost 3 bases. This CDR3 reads CASSPGTGFGNTIYF. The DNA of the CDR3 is TGTGCCAGCAGCCCCGGGACAGGGTTTGGAAACACCATATATTTT.

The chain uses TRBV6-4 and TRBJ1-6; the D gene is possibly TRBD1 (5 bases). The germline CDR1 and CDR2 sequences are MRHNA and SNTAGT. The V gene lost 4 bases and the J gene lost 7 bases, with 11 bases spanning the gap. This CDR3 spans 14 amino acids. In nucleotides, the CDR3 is TGTGCCAGCAGTGGGGAACGGGGGAATTCACCCCTCCACTTT. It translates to CASSGERGNSPLHF.

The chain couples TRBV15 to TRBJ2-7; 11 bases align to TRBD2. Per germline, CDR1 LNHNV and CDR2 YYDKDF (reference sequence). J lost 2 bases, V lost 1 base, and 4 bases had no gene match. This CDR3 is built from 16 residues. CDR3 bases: TGTGCCACCAGCAGAGGTCAGGGACTAGCGGCCTACGAGCAGTACTTC. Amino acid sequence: CATSRGQGLAAYEQYF. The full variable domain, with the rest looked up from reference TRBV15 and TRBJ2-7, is DAMVIQNPRYQVTQFGKPVTLSCSQTLNHNVMYWYQQKSSQAPKLLFHYYDKDFNNEADTPDNFQSRRPNTSFCFLDIRSPGLGDTAMYLCATSRGQGLAAYEQYFGPGTRLTVT.

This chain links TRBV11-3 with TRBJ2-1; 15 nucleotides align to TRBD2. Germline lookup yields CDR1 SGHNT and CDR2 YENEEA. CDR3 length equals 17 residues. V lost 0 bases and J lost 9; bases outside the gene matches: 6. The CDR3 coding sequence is TGTGCCAGCAGCTTAGACGTGGGACTAGCGGGAGGTCCTGAGCAGTTCTTC. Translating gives CASSLDVGLAGGPEQFF.

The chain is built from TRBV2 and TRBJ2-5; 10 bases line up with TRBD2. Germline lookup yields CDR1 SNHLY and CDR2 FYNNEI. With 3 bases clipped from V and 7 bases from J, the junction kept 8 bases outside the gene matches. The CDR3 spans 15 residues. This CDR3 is CASSERAGGHGTQYF. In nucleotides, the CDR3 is TGTGCCAGCAGTGAGAGAGCGGGGGGGCACGGGACCCAGTACTTC.

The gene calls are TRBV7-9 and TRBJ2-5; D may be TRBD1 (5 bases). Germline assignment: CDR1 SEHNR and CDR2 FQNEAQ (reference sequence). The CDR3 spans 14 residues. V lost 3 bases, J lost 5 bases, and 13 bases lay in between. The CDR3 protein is CASSLETRQETQYF. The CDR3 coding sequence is TGTGCCAGCAGCTTGGAGACAAGACAGGAGACCCAGTACTTC.

The CDR3 spells CASSLTQGNYGYTF. In nucleotides, the CDR3 is TGTGCCAGCAGCTTAACCCAGGGTAACTATGGCTACACCTTC. This chain uses TRBV11-1 with TRBJ1-2; possibly TRBD1 for D (5 bases). Germline V gene lookup returns CDR1 SGHAT and CDR2 FQDESV (reference sequence). V lost 2 bases and J 1 base, leaving 8 bases between the germline ends. The CDR3 has 14 residues.

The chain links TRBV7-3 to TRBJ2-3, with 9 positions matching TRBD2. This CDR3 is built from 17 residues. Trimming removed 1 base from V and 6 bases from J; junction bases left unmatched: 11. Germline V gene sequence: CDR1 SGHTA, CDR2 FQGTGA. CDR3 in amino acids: CASSLNDVAGGIDTQYF. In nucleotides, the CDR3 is TGTGCCAGCAGCTTAAATGACGTCGCGGGGGGGATCGATACGCAGTATTTT. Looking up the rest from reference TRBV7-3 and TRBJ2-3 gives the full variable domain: GAGVSQTPSNKVTEKGKYVELRCDPISGHTALYWYRQSLGQGPEFLIYFQGTGAADDSGLPNDRFFAVRPEGSVSTLKIQRTERGDSAVYLCASSLNDVAGGIDTQYFGPGTRLTVL.

DNA for the CDR3: TGTGCCAGCGTCGAGGGCCTGAACACTGAAGCTTTCTTT. Encoded protein: CASVEGLNTEAFF. The chain has TRBV28 and TRBJ1-1; D call uncertain. The CDR3 consists of 13 residues. Germline CDR1 and CDR2: MDHEN and SYDVKM. V was pared by 8 bases and J by 0 bases, with 10 bases between.

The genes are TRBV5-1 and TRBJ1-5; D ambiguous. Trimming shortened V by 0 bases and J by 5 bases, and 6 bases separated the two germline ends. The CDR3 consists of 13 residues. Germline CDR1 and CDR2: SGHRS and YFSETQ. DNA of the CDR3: TGCGCCAGCAGCTTGGGGCCAGATCAGCCCCAGCATTTT. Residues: CASSLGPDQPQHF.

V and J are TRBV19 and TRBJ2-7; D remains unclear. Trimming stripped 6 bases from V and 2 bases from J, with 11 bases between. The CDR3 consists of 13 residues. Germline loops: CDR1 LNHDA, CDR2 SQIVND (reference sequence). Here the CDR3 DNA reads TGTGCCAGTAGCATGAGGCAGACCTACGAGCAGTACTTC. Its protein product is CASSMRQTYEQYF.

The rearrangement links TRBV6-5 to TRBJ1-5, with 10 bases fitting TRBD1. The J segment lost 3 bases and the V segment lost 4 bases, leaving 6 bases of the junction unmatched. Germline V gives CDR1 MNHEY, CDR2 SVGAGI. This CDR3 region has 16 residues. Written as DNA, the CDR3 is TGTGCCAGCAGTTCCTACGGGACAGGGGTCAATCAGCCCCAGCATTTT. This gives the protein CASSSYGTGVNQPQHF.

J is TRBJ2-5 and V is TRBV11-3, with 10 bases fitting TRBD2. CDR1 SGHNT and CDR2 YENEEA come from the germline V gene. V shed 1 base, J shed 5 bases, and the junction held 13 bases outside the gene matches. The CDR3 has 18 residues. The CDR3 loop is CASSLGVASGGLRETQYF. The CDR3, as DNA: TGTGCCAGCAGCTTAGGGGTGGCTAGCGGGGGCCTAAGGGAGACCCAGTACTTC.

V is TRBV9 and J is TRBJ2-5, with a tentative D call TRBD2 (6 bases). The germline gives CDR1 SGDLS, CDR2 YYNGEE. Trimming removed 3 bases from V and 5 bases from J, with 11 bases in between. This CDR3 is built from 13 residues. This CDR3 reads CASSAGTGETQYF. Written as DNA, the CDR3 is TGTGCCAGCAGCGCAGGGACTGGGGAGACCCAGTACTTC.

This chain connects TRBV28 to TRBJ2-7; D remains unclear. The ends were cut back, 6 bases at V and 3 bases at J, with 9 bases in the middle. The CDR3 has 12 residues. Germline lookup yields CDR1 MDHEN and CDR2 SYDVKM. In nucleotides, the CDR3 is TGTGCCAGCAGCCCTAACTACTACGAGCAGTACTTC. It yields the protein CASSPNYYEQYF.

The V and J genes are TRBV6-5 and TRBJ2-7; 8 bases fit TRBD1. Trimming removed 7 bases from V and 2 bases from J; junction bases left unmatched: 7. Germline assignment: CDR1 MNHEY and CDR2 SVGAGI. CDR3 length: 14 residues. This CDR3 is CASIDRGLTYEQYF. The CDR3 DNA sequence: TGTGCCAGCATCGACAGGGGTCTAACCTACGAGCAGTACTTC.

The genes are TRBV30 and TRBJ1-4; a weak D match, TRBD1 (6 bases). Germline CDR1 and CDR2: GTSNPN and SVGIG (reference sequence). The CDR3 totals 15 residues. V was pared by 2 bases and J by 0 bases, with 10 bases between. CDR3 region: CAWSPGTTTNEKLFF. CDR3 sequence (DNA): TGTGCCTGGAGTCCAGGGACAACAACTAATGAAAAACTGTTTTTT.

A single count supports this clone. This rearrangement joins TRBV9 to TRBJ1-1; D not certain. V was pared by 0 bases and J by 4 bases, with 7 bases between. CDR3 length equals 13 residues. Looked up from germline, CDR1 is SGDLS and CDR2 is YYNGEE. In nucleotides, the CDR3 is TGTGCCAGCAGCGTAGCCCCCAGCACTGAAGCTTTCTTT. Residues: CASSVAPSTEAFF.

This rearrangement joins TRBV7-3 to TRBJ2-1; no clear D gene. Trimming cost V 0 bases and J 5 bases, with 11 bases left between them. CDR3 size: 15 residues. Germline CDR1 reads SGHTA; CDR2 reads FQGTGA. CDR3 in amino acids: CASSLTPGFHNEQFF. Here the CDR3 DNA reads TGTGCCAGCAGCTTAACGCCCGGGTTCCACAATGAGCAGTTCTTC. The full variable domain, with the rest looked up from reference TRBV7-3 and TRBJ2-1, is GAGVSQTPSNKVTEKGKYVELRCDPISGHTALYWYRQSLGQGPEFLIYFQGTGAADDSGLPNDRFFAVRPEGSVSTLKIQRTERGDSAVYLCASSLTPGFHNEQFFGPGTRLTVL.

DNA for the CDR3: TGTGCCAGCAGCTCGGTGGAGGGGCTACTGAACACTGAAGCTTTCTTT. Its protein product is CASSSVEGLLNTEAFF. The rearrangement uses TRBV5-5 and TRBJ1-1, with a weak D call TRBD1 (5 bases). CDR3 length: 16 residues. In germline, CDR1 is SGHKS, CDR2 YYEKEE (reference sequence). The V end was cut by 3 bases, the J end by 0 bases, with 15 bases between.

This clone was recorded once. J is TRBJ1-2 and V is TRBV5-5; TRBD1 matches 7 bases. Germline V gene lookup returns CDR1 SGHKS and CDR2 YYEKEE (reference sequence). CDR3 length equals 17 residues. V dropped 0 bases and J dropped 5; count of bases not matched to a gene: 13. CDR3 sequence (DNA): TGTGCCAGCAGCTTGGGGGGACAGCAGATAAAGCTTTATGGCTACACCTTC. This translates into CASSLGGQQIKLYGYTF.

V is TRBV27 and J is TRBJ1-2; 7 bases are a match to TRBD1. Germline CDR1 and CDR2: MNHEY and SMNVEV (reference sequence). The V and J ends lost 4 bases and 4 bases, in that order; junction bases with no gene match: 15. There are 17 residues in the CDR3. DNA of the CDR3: TGTGCCAGCAGTTGGTCGGGGCGATATACAGGGGCCTATGGCTACACCTTC. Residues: CASSWSGRYTGAYGYTF.

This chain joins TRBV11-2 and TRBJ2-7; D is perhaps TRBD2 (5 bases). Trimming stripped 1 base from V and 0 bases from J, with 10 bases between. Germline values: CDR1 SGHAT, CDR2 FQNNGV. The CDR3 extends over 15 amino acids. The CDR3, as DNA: TGTGCCAGCAGCTTAGTGGGGAGTCACTCCTACGAGCAGTACTTC. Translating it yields CASSLVGSHSYEQYF. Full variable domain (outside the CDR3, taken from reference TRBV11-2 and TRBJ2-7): EAGVAQSPRYKIIEKRQSVAFWCNPISGHATLYWYQQILGQGPKLLIQFQNNGVVDDSQLPKDRFSAERLKGVDSTLKIQPAKLEDSAVYLCASSLVGSHSYEQYFGPGTRLTVT.

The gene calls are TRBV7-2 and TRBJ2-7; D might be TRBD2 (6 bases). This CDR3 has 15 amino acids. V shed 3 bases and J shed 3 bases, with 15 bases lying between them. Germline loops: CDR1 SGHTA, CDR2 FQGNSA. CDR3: CASSLGPGEGYEQYF. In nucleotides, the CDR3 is TGTGCCAGCAGCTTGGGTCCGGGGGAAGGCTACGAGCAGTACTTC.

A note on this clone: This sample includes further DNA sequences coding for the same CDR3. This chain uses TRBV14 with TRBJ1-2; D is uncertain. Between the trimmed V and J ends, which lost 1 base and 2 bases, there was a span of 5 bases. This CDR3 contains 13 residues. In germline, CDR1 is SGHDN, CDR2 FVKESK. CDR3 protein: CASSQGQNYGYTF. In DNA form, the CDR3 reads TGTGCCAGCAGCCAAGGGCAAAACTATGGCTACACCTTC.

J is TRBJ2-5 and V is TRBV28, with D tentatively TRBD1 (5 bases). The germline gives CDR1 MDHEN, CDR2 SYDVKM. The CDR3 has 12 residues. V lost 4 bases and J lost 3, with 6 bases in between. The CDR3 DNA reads TGTGCCAGCAGTTCAGGGAAAGAGACCCAGTACTTC. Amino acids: CASSSGKETQYF.

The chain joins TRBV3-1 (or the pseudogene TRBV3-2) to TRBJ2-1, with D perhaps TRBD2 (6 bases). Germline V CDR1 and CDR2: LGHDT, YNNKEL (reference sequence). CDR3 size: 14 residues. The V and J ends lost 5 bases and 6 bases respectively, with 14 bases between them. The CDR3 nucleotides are TGTGCCAGCAGCTCGGGACTCCGGGGCAATGAGCAGTTCTTC. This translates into CASSSGLRGNEQFF.

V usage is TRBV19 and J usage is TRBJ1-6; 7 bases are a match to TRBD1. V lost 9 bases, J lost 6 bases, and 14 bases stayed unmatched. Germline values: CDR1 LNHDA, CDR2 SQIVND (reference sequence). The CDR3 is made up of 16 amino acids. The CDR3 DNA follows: TGTGCCAGCTCTGAAGGGACAGCGACCCCTAATTCACCCCTCCACTTT. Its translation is CASSEGTATPNSPLHF. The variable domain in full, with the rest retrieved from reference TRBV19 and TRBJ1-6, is DGGITQSPKYLFRKEGQNVTLSCEQNLNHDAMYWYRQDPGQGLRLIYYSQIVNDFQKGDIAEGYSVSREKKESFPLTVTSAQKNPTAFYLCASSEGTATPNSPLHFGNGTRLTVT.